This T cell receptor (beta chain) is from a study of a mutant IDH1 vaccine in newly diagnosed glioma. Study-level results: Evidence of vaccine-induced immune responses was documented in about 93% of patients.

The V and J ends lost 3 bases and 6 bases, in that order; junction bases with no gene match: 13. The CDR3 extends over 17 amino acids. Germline CDR1 is SGDLS and CDR2 is YYNGEE. Points on this clone: No antigen is known for it.

Profiling relied on immunoSEQ multiplex PCR, and the TCRdb table lists in-frame clones only, not all of them. The profile shows 38,000 or so clones, over 70% of them singletons. The time point was: week 11, during vaccination. Alongside topical imiquimod, each dose of vaccine comprised 300 ug of mutant IDH1 20-mer peptide. The starting material was peripheral blood mononuclear cells (PBMCs), obtained from a glioma patient whose treatment included an IDH1 peptide vaccine. This TCR derives from a woman aged 25 to 39 with glioma. Some clones in this sample may be carry-over from other donors' samples. The chain joins TRBV9 to TRBJ2-5, with TRBD1 matching 11 bases. This chain's CDR3 is CASSGLHGTGGRKTQYF. CDR3 DNA sequence: TGTGCCAGCAGCGGGCTACACGGGACAGGGGGTAGGAAGACCCAGTACTTC.